This T cell receptor (beta chain) was captured by sequencing in a study of CD8 T cells in ankylosing spondylitis. Broader study findings: There was reportedly significant enrichment of clones that were disease-linked in matched ankylosing spondylitis synovial fluid. A motif of under 10 highly homologous TCR beta variants was seen as apparently characteristic of ankylosing spondylitis blood. The disease-linked clones had a CD8+ phenotype and low blood frequencies. In synovial fluid and blood from reactive arthritis, some motif variants were previously reported.

Making the TCR beta libraries involved quantitative 5'-RACE with molecular barcodes. TCRdb reprocessed the 5' RACE reads with MiXCR, giving one entry per CDR3 protein. This sample has about 540,000 distinct CDR3 sequences, with approximately 11% found just once. This clonotype was seen a few times. Its antigen is still unknown. The CDR3 is made up of 15 amino acids. Per the germline V gene, CDR1 is SEHNR and CDR2 is FQNEAQ (reference sequence). V gave up 4 bases and J gave up 7 bases; unmatched junction bases: 10. The chain carries TRBV7-9 and TRBJ2-1; 7 bases fit TRBD2. The source material was blood, either unsorted or a sorted T cell fraction (not recorded which). The sequence derives from a male donor with ankylosing spondylitis. The CDR3 protein is CASSSPMDSGNEQFF. CDR3 in DNA: TGTGCCAGCAGCTCACCTATGGATAGCGGGAATGAGCAGTTCTTC.